This passage covers 10 T cell receptor beta chains from one sample sequenced in a study of cytomegalovirus exposure and HLA in healthy donors. Use of 60 Vbeta and 13 Jbeta primers characterized the PCR. The method was immunoSEQ multiplex PCR; TCRdb's version includes in-frame clones alone and lacks a portion of them. The table has about 300,000 clones, 75% to 90% seen once. Sequencing was carried out using PBMCs. These receptors were obtained from a man aged 40-49 years in good health and CMV-seropositive.

The V and J genes are TRBV9 and TRBJ2-1, with 13 bases that match TRBD2. Per the germline V gene, CDR1 is SGDLS and CDR2 is YYNGEE. CDR3 length equals 16 residues. With V trimmed by 3 bases and J by 2 bases, 2 bases remained unmatched. The CDR3 sequence is CASSDGLAGAYNEQFF. The CDR3 bases are TGTGCCAGCAGCGACGGACTAGCGGGAGCCTACAATGAGCAGTTCTTC.

V is TRBV4-3 and J is TRBJ1-1, with D tentatively TRBD1 (6 bases). The CDR3 runs 15 residues. Looked up from germline, CDR1 is LGHNA and CDR2 is YSLEER. V was clipped by 0 bases and J by 3 bases, with 11 bases between them. The CDR3 region is CASSQDPGADTEAFF. CDR3 nucleotide sequence: TGCGCCAGCAGCCAAGATCCAGGGGCGGACACTGAAGCTTTCTTT.

CDR3 region: CASSYVTGPSYEQYF. DNA of the CDR3: TGTGCCAGCAGTTATGTGACAGGACCCTCCTACGAGCAGTACTTC. The chain recombines TRBV6-5 with TRBJ2-5, with D maybe TRBD1 (6 bases). With the DNA end fitting TRBJ2-7 better, the J assignment may be wrong. The length of the CDR3 is 15 residues. Germline V gene lookup returns CDR1 MNHEY and CDR2 SVGAGI.

The gene calls are TRBV27 and TRBJ2-2, with TRBD2 matching over 13 bases. The germline V gene encodes CDR1 MNHEY and CDR2 SMNVEV (reference sequence). The CDR3 runs 17 residues. Trimming at V came to 4 bases and at J to 3 bases, leaving 5 bases not matched to a gene. DNA of the CDR3: TGTGCCAGCAGTTATGGACTAGCGGGAGATTACACCGGGGAGCTGTTTTTT. Amino acid sequence: CASSYGLAGDYTGELFF.

This chain joins TRBV28 and TRBJ2-3, with D possibly TRBD2 on 5 matching bases. The V gene's germline CDR1 is MDHEN and CDR2 SYDVKM. This CDR3 is built from 14 residues. With 7 bases removed from V and 4 bases from J, the gap between germline ends came to 15 bases. The CDR3 bases are TGTGCCAGCACCGCGGACTTAGCCCCAGATACGCAGTATTTT. Amino acid sequence: CASTADLAPDTQYF.

DNA of the CDR3: TGTGCCAGCAGTGGGACTAGCGGGAGTGATGAGCAGTTCTTC. It translates to CASSGTSGSDEQFF. The rearrangement joins TRBV9 to TRBJ2-1; TRBD2 aligns across 14 bases. There are 14 residues in the CDR3. Germline assignment: CDR1 SGDLS and CDR2 YYNGEE. The junction had 3 bases not matched to a gene; V was cut back by 5 bases and J by 8 bases. Using reference TRBV9 and TRBJ2-1 for the parts outside the CDR3, the full variable domain is DSGVTQTPKHLITATGQRVTLRCSPRSGDLSVYWYQQSLDQGLQFLIQYYNGEERAKGNILERFSAQQFPDLHSELNLSSLELGDSALYFCASSGTSGSDEQFFGPGTRLTVL.

The chain links TRBV28 to TRBJ2-7, with 10 bases that match TRBD1. There are 16 residues in the CDR3. Germline V CDR1 and CDR2: MDHEN, SYDVKM. V lost 3 bases, J lost 2 bases, and 7 bases stayed unmatched. The CDR3 sequence: CASSFPPGQGTYEQYF. The DNA for the CDR3 is TGTGCCAGCAGTTTCCCCCCGGGACAGGGGACCTACGAGCAGTACTTC.

The genes are TRBV30 and TRBJ1-1; 11 nucleotides line up with TRBD1. V lost 4 bases and J lost 8; bases outside the gene matches: 6. Germline CDR1 reads GTSNPN; CDR2 reads SVGIG (reference sequence). This CDR3 comprises 13 residues. Here the CDR3 reads CAWNGQGAAEAFF. The CDR3, as DNA: TGTGCCTGGAATGGACAGGGGGCAGCCGAAGCTTTCTTT.

The gene calls are TRBV19 and TRBJ2-7, with D possibly matching TRBD2 (6 bases). Per the germline V gene, CDR1 is LNHDA and CDR2 is SQIVND (reference sequence). The CDR3 contains 16 residues. Trimming stripped 4 bases from V and 0 bases from J, with 16 bases between. The CDR3: CASSRGRREVSYEQYF. CDR3 DNA sequence: TGTGCCAGTAGTAGGGGAAGGAGGGAGGTCTCCTACGAGCAGTACTTC.

The chain couples TRBV2 to TRBJ1-1; D is undetermined. Germline V lookup: CDR1 SNHLY, CDR2 FYNNEI. This CDR3 has 13 residues. The V end was cut by 7 bases, the J end by 6 bases, with 15 bases between. CDR3 protein: CASTREVHAEAFF. CDR3 DNA: TGTGCCAGCACCCGAGAGGTCCACGCTGAAGCTTTCTTT.